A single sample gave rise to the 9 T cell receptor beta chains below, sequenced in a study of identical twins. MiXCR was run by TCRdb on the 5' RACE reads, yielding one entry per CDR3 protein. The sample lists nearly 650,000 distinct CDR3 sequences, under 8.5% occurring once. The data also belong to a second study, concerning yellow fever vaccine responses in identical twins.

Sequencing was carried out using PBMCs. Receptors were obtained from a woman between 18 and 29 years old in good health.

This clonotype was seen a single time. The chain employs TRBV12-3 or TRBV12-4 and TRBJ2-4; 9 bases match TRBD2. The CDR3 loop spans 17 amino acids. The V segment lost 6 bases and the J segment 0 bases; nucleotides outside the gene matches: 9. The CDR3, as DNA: TGTGCCAGCAGCCCTCAAGCGGGGGGAGCAGCCAAAAACATTCAGTACTTC. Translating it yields CASSPQAGGAAKNIQYF.

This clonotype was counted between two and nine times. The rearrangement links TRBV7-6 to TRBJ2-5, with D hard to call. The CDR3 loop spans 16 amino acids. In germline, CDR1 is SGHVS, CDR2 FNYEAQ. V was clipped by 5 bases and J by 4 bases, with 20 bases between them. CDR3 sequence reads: CASSPAVSASPETQYF. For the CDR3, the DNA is TGTGCCAGCAGCCCGGCCGTAAGCGCGTCCCCAGAGACCCAGTACTTC.

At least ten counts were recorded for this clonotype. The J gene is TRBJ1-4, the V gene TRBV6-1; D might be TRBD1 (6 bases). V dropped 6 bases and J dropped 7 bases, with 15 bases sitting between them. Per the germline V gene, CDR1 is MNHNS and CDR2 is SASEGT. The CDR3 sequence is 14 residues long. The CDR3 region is CASSRQVGSEKLFF. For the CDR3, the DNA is TGTGCCAGCAGCCGACAGGTGGGGAGTGAAAAACTGTTTTTT.

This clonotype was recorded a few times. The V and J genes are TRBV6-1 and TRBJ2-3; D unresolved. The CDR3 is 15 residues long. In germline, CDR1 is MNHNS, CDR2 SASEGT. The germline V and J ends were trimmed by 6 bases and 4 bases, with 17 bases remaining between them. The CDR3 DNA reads TGTGCCAGCAGCCCCCATCCGGGTCTAGCAGATACGCAGTATTTT. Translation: CASSPHPGLADTQYF.

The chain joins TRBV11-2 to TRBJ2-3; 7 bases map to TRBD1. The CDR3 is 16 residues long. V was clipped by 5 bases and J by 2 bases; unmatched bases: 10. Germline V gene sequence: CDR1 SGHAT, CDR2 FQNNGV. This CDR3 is CASSLGTALNTDTQYF. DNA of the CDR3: TGTGCCAGCAGCCTCGGGACAGCTTTAAACACAGATACGCAGTATTTT.

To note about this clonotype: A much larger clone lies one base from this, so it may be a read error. CDR3 nucleotides: TGTGCCAGCGGCTTTAACGACGTGAACACCGGGGAGCTGTTTTTT. Its translation: CASGFNDVNTGELFF. The rearrangement links TRBV7-2 to TRBJ2-2; D gene ambiguous. Germline values: CDR1 SGHTA, CDR2 FQGNSA. The CDR3 is made up of 15 amino acids.

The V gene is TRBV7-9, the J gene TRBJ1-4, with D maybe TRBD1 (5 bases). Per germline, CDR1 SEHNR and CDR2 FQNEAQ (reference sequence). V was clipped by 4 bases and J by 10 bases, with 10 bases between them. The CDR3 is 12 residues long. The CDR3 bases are TGTGCCAGCAGCTCAGCGGGGGGAAAACTGTTTTTT. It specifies CASSSAGGKLFF.

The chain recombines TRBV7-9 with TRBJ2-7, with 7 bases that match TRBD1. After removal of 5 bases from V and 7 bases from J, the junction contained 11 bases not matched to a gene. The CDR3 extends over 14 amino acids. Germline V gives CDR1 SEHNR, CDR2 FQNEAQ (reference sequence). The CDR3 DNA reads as TGTGCCAGCAGCGAAGACAGGGCGGCAGGGGAGCAGTACTTC. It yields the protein CASSEDRAAGEQYF.

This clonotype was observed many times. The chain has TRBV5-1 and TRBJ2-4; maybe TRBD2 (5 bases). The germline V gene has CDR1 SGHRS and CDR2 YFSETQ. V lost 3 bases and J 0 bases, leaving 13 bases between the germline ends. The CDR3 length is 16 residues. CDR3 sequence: CASSSHPGLAKNIQYF. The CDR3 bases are TGCGCCAGCAGCTCCCACCCGGGATTAGCCAAAAACATTCAGTACTTC.